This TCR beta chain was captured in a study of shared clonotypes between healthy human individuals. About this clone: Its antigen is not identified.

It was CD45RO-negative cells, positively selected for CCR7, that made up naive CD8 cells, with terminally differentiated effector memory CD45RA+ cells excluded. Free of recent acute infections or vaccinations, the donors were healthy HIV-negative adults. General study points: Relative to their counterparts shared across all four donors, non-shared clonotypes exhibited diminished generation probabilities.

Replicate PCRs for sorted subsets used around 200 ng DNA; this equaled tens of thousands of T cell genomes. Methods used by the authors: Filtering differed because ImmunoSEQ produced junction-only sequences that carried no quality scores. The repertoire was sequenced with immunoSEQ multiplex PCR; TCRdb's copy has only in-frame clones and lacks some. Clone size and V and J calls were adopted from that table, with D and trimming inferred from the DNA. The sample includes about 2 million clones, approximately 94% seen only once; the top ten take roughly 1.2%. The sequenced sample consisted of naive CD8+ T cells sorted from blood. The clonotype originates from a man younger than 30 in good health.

CDR3 in amino acids: CASSLDGSSTDTQYF. Here the CDR3 DNA reads TGTGCCAGCAGCTTAGACGGATCTAGCACAGATACGCAGTATTTT. The rearrangement links TRBV11-2 to TRBJ2-3; D gene ambiguous. With 0 bases removed from V and 0 bases from J, the gap between germline ends came to 7 bases. The CDR3 runs to 15 residues. Per the germline V gene, CDR1 is SGHAT and CDR2 is FQNNGV.